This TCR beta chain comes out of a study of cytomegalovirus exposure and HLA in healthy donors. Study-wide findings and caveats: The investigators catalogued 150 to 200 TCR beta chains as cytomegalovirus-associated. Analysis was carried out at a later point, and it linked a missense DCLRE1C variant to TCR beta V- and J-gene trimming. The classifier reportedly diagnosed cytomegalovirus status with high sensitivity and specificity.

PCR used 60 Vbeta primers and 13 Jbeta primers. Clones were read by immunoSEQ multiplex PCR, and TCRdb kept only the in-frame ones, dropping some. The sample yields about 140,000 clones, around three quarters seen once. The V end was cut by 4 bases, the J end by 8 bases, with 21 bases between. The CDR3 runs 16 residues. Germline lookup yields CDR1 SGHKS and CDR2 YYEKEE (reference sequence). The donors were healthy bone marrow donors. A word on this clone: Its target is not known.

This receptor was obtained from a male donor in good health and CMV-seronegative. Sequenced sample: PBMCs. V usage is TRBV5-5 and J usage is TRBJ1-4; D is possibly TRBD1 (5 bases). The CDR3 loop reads CASSTPPGLEGEKLFF. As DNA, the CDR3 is TGTGCCAGCAGCACCCCTCCAGGGTTGGAGGGAGAAAAACTGTTTTTT.